The entry that follows covers one T cell receptor (beta chain) sequence. The antigen remains undetermined. Within the sample, other DNA sequences also encode this same CDR3. This sample stems from a study of cytomegalovirus exposure and HLA in healthy donors. Regarding the study as a whole: The productive fraction for most TCR beta V segments was about 87% or about 30% in an earlier analysis. A later analysis found most CMV-associated TCR beta chains apparently HLA-restricted. Presence/absence results assume similar sequencing depth per donor, which may not hold.

PCR primers comprised 60 Vbeta and 13 Jbeta primers. Profiled with immunoSEQ multiplex PCR; TCRdb holds only in-frame clones, not every one. Of roughly 97,000 clones in the sample, roughly 80% were seen once. V shed 4 bases, J shed 1 base, and the junction held 4 bases outside the gene matches. CDR3 length equals 15 residues. Germline assignment: CDR1 LNHDA and CDR2 SQIVND (reference sequence). The rearrangement uses TRBV19 and TRBJ1-5; 7 bases are shared with TRBD1. The sequenced sample consisted of PBMCs. The receptor was derived from a woman aged 40-49 years in good health and CMV-seronegative. The CDR3 bases are TGTGCCAGTAGTACTTTACAGGGGAGCAATCAGCCCCAGCATTTT. Its translation is CASSTLQGSNQPQHF.